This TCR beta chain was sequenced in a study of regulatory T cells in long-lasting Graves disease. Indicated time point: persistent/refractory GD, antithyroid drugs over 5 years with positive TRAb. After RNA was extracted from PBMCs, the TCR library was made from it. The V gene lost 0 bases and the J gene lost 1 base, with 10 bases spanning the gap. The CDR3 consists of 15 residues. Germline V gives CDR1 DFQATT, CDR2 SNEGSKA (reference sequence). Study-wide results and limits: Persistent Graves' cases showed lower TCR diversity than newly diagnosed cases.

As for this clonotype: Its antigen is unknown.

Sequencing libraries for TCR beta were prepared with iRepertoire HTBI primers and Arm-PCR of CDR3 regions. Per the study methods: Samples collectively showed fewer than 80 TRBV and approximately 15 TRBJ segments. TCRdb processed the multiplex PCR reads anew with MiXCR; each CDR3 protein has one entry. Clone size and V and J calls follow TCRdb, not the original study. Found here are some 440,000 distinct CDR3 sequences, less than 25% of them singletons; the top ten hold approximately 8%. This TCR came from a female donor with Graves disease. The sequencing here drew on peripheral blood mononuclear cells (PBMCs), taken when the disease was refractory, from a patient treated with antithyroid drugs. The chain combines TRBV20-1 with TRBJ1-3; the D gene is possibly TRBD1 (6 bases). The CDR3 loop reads CSARDLTGSGNTIYF. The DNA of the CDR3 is TGCAGTGCTAGAGACCTGACAGGTTCTGGAAACACCATATATTTT.